The rows below give T cell receptor beta chains drawn from one sample of a study of cytomegalovirus exposure and HLA in healthy donors. TCRdb's table, derived via immunoSEQ multiplex PCR, lists solely in-frame clones and lacks some. The repertoire holds around 140,000 clones, with around three quarters as singletons. Material: PBMCs. These receptor sequences come from a woman between 18 and 29 years old in good health and CMV-seropositive. Each CDR3 is given with its conserved first and last residue. The order of the fields is D gene, V gene, CDR3 length, clone size, J gene, CDR3 protein, CDR3 DNA. A D gene is named only where the DNA matches it firmly. Clone sizes are given selectively: once, few, many, or a class where the clone is expanded.

-	TRBV6-5	13	-	TRBJ2-2	CASGRENTGELFF	TGTGCCAGCGGGCGGGAGAACACCGGGGAGCTGTTTTTT
TRBD1	TRBV4-3	15	few	TRBJ1-1	CANRTGEGMNTEAFF	TGCGCCAACCGGACAGGGGAAGGTATGAACACTGAAGCTTTCTTT
TRBD2	TRBV19	16	-	TRBJ2-1	CASSIGGGGVPHEQFF	TGTGCCAGTAGTATAGGGGGCGGGGGGGTCCCCCATGAGCAGTTCTTC
-	TRBV2	15	-	TRBJ1-5	CASSQAHNSNQPQHF	TGTGCCAGCAGTCAGGCGCATAATAGCAATCAGCCCCAGCATTTT
-	TRBV10-2	16	-	TRBJ1-1	CASSVVRAPMNTEAFF	TGCGCCAGCAGTGTTGTCAGGGCACCTATGAACACTGAAGCTTTCTTT
TRBD1	TRBV5-6	13	-	TRBJ2-7	CASLRQGEYEQYF	TGTGCCAGCCTAAGACAGGGGGAGTACGAGCAGTACTTC
-	TRBV5-1	13	few	TRBJ1-1	CASSLGMNTEAFF	TGCGCCAGCAGCTTGGGTATGAACACTGAAGCTTTCTTT
-	TRBV2	14	-	TRBJ2-7	CASSSDRLSYGQYF	TGTGCCAGCAGTTCCGACAGGCTTTCCTACGGGCAGTACTTC
-	TRBV4-1	17	-	TRBJ2-2	CASSQVWQAQNTGELFF	TGCGCCAGCAGTCAGGTCTGGCAGGCGCAGAACACCGGGGAGCTGTTTTTT
TRBD2	TRBV30	17	-	TRBJ2-2	CAWSVRAGGPKTGELFF	TGTGCCTGGAGTGTGAGAGCGGGGGGGCCTAAGACCGGGGAGCTGTTTTTT